This TCR beta chain originates from a study of blood T cell repertoires in COVID-19. About the research overall: The study drew acute and convalescent COVID-19 samples from the United States, Italy and Spain. Nucleic acid was either cDNA or gDNA, and it came from T cells, B-cell-depleted T cells, or PBMCs.

Under the authors' procedure: Scientists estimated how many nucleated cells there were by amplifying reference gene primers. The table came from immunoSEQ multiplex PCR; TCRdb's copy has only in-frame clones and leaves some out. V, J and clone size reflect that table, while D and trimming were determined from the DNA. This table has tens of thousands of clones, around 93% appearing once. Germline assignment: CDR1 KGHSH and CDR2 LQKENI. This CDR3 comprises 15 residues. Between the trimmed V and J ends, which lost 2 bases and 8 bases, there was a span of 18 bases. This sequence joins TRBV18 and TRBJ1-2; no clear D. The sample taken for sequencing was peripheral blood. The receptor's source is a man aged 50-60 years with acute or convalescent COVID-19. CDR3 in DNA: TGTGCCAGCTCACCAGCACCGGGGAAGGTGTTGGGCTACACCTTC. Protein product: CASSPAPGKVLGYTF.